This is a list of T cell receptor beta chains from one sample in a study of type 1 regulatory T cells. TCRdb independently ran MiXCR on the reads; one entry per CDR3 protein. Of 25,000 or so distinct CDR3 sequences listed, 55% to 80% are singletons. Their specific antigens are unknown. Sequenced sample: cultured T cells, either the whole culture or a sorted T cell fraction (not recorded which). Receptors were obtained from a human donor in good health. CDR3s include the opening cysteine and the closing phenylalanine or tryptophan. D genes are given only for firm matches. Size values are once, few and many counts, or a class for expanded clones, and some rows have none.

j_call	d_call	clone_size	v_call	cdr3_aa	cdr3_nt
TRBJ2-3	-	-	TRBV29-1	CSVASTPSATDTQYF	TGCAGCGTTGCCTCGACCCCCTCGGCGACAGATACGCAGTATTTT
TRBJ1-2	-	-	TRBV5-1	CASSVSGLGNYGYTF	TGCGCCAGCAGCGTCTCAGGGTTGGGTAACTATGGCTACACCTTC
TRBJ2-7	-	-	TRBV20-1	CSATDLPDEQYF	TGCAGTGCCACGGACTTGCCTGACGAGCAGTACTTC
TRBJ2-6	-	-	TRBV28	CASAFLGSGANVLTF	TGTGCCAGCGCATTTCTTGGTTCTGGGGCCAACGTCCTGACTTTC
TRBJ1-1	-	-	TRBV20-1	CSASRRVQRTEAFF	TGCAGTGCCTCCCGCAGGGTCCAGCGGACTGAAGCTTTCTTT
TRBJ2-7	-	-	TRBV7-2	CASSLVGLAQSSYEQYF	TGTGCCAGCAGCTTAGTCGGGCTAGCGCAAAGCTCCTACGAGCAGTACTTC
TRBJ1-1	-	once	TRBV6-5	CASKIKQGFTEAFF	TGTGCCAGCAAAATAAAACAGGGATTCACTGAAGCTTTCTTT
TRBJ2-5	-	-	TRBV20-1	CSARIVGQETQYF	TGCAGTGCTAGAATCGTCGGTCAAGAGACCCAGTACTTC
TRBJ2-5	-	-	TRBV7-4	CASSPRSNLRGETQYF	TGTGCCAGCAGCCCTAGGAGCAATTTGAGGGGAGAGACCCAGTACTTC
TRBJ1-6	-	-	TRBV6-5	CASSYDRVGGSPLHF	TGTGCCAGCAGTTACGACCGGGTTGGGGGTTCACCCCTCCACTTT
TRBJ2-5	TRBD1	-	TRBV12-3/TRBV12-4	CASSYGQGKTQYF	TGTGCCAGCAGTTATGGACAGGGAAAGACCCAGTACTTC
TRBJ2-2	-	few	TRBV5-5	CASSRNVENTGELFF	TGTGCCAGCAGCCGGAATGTGGAGAACACCGGGGAGCTGTTTTTT
TRBJ2-2	-	-	TRBV15	CATSRAFKSGNTGELFF	TGTGCCACCAGCAGAGCCTTTAAATCGGGGAACACCGGGGAGCTGTTTTTT
TRBJ2-5	-	-	TRBV5-1	CASSPGQGGAETQYF	TGCGCCAGCAGCCCAGGACAGGGAGGGGCGGAGACCCAGTACTTC
TRBJ2-1	-	-	TRBV4-2	CASSQPSSVLRQFF	TGTGCCAGCAGCCAACCCTCGTCGGTCCTTAGGCAGTTCTTC
TRBJ2-3	-	-	TRBV30	CAFGAPGRTDTQYF	TGTGCCTTCGGGGCCCCGGGGCGCACAGATACGCAGTATTTT
TRBJ2-3	TRBD2	few	TRBV6-4	CASSSSGGGTDTQYF	TGTGCCAGCAGTTCCAGCGGGGGGGGAACAGATACGCAGTATTTT
TRBJ2-3	TRBD1	-	TRBV7-2	CASSLEGQGAWADTQYF	TGTGCCAGCAGCTTAGAAGGACAGGGGGCTTGGGCAGATACGCAGTATTTT
TRBJ1-4	TRBD1	-	TRBV4-1	CASSPGGPIGELFF	TGCGCCAGCAGCCCAGGGGGTCCAATCGGGGAACTGTTTTTT
TRBJ2-1	-	-	TRBV7-3	CASSDQTRYNEQFF	TGTGCCAGCAGCGACCAGACTCGTTACAATGAGCAGTTCTTC
TRBJ1-4	-	-	TRBV7-2	CASSDRGGNEKLFF	TGTGCCAGCAGCGACCGGGGGGGGAATGAAAAACTGTTTTTT
TRBJ1-1	-	once	TRBV20-1	CSARVGRWGTEAFF	TGCAGTGCTAGAGTCGGGAGATGGGGCACTGAAGCTTTCTTT